This T cell receptor beta chain was sequenced during a study of spatial heterogeneity in lung cancer. Time point indicated: blood at routine non-recurrence follow-up after resection. Without sorting, whole RNA was sequenced from tumor, nontumor lung or frozen PBMC. The germline gives CDR1 SGHRS, CDR2 YFSETQ. The CDR3 consists of 15 residues. The J segment lost 5 bases and the V segment lost 3 bases, leaving 4 bases of the junction unmatched. Single TCR cDNA molecules each had their own unique molecular identifier. In TCRdb, the 5' RACE reads were re-called with MiXCR into one record per CDR3 protein. This sample has 95,000 to 130,000 distinct CDR3 sequences, with more than 9% found just once. This clonotype was detected a few times.

Sequenced here: PBMCs, sampled at follow-up. The clonotype was recovered from a male donor with early-stage non-small cell lung cancer. The chain combines TRBV5-1 with TRBJ2-2; TRBD1 matches at 10 bases. CDR3 region: CASSWRDRGTGELFF. The CDR3 DNA follows: TGCGCCAGCAGCTGGCGGGACAGGGGAACCGGGGAGCTGTTTTTT.